The 17 T cell receptor beta chains below come from one sample, sequenced in a study of blood T cells in healthy people across ages. Primers used in a second PCR of about 6 to 11 cycles were a sample-barcoded 5' primer and a J-beta primer mix. TCRdb analysed the 5' RACE reads with MiXCR anew, one entry per CDR3 protein. The sample holds roughly 700,000 distinct CDR3 sequences, about 30% seen once. The material sequenced was blood. The receptors were gathered from a woman at least 80 years old in good health.

This clonotype was seen a few times. This sequence may be a read error, since a much larger clone differs from it by one base. This sequence joins TRBV7-8 and TRBJ2-1, with D possibly being TRBD2 (6 bases). Germline CDR1 is SGHVS and CDR2 is FQNEAQ. CDR3 size: 16 residues. The CDR3 bases are TGTACCAGCAGCCTACAGGCGTCTGCGGGAACGGATGAGCAGTTCTTC. Its protein is CTSSLQASAGTDEQFF.

On this clonotype itself: Germline is not matched at one junction end, which may reflect a read error. The chain joins TRBV12-3 or TRBV12-4 to TRBJ2-3, with a weak D call TRBD2 (5 bases). The CDR3 sequence is 15 residues long. This CDR3 reads CASSFRGLQADAQYF. CDR3 coding DNA: TGTGCCAGCAGTTTCAGAGGACTTCAAGCAGATGCGCAGTATTTT.

This clonotype was observed at least ten times. The V call is TRBV29-1, the J call TRBJ2-7, with D perhaps TRBD1 or TRBD2 (5 bases each). V gave up 1 base and J gave up 10 bases, with 8 bases separating them. CDR1 SQVTM and CDR2 ANQGSEA come from the germline V gene. The CDR3 runs to 10 residues. The CDR3 here is CSVEVGEQYF. The CDR3 DNA follows: TGCAGCGTTGAAGTGGGGGAACAGTACTTC.

This clonotype showed up many times. The rearrangement joins TRBV6-5 to TRBJ2-7, with 10 bases fitting TRBD1. The CDR3 has 19 amino acids. Trimming removed 0 bases from V and 0 bases from J; junction bases left unmatched: 11. Germline V gene data show CDR1 as MNHEY and CDR2 as SVGAGI. The chain's CDR3 is CASSYSAGQGSRLSYEQYF. The CDR3, as DNA: TGTGCCAGCAGTTACTCGGCGGGACAGGGGAGCCGACTCTCCTACGAGCAGTACTTC.

This clonotype was recorded many times. V and J are TRBV5-1 and TRBJ2-7; possible D gene TRBD1, 7 bases. CDR3 size: 15 residues. Germline loops: CDR1 SGHRS, CDR2 YFSETQ. The ends were cut back, 3 bases at V and 5 bases at J, with 18 bases in the middle. DNA of the CDR3: TGCGCCAGCAGCTGGGGACAGCGCGGAGGGGACGAGCAGTACTTC. As protein: CASSWGQRGGDEQYF.

This clonotype was found a few times. It may be a read error: a sequence one base away is much more abundant. The chain recombines TRBV11-1 with TRBJ2-7; 7 bases are a match to TRBD2. Germline V gene lookup returns CDR1 SGHAT and CDR2 FQDESV (reference sequence). The trim removed 3 bases at V and 2 bases at J, leaving 7 bases unmatched. The CDR3 is made up of 15 amino acids. The CDR3 region is CASSFQGGEAYEQYF. The CDR3 coding sequence is TGTGCCAGCAGCTTCCAGGGAGGGGAGGCCTACGAGCAGTACTTC. The variable domain in full, completed from reference TRBV11-1 and TRBJ2-7, reads EAEVAQSPRYKITEKSQAVAFWCDPISGHATLYWYRQILGQGPELLVQFQDESVVDDSQLPKDRFSAERLKGVDSTLKIQPAELGDSAMYLCASSFQGGEAYEQYFGPGTRLTVT.

Concerning this clonotype: This may be a read error: a much more frequent sequence differs by one nucleotide. This chain joins TRBV30 and TRBJ2-1; 7 bases line up with TRBD2. CDR3 length: 13 residues. Trimming at V came to 1 base and at J to 8 bases, leaving 5 bases not matched to a gene. Germline CDR1 is GTSNPN and CDR2 is SVGIG (reference sequence). The CDR3 coding sequence is TGTGCCTGGAGTGCCCGCCGGGGGGATGAGCAGTTCTTC. Protein sequence: CAWSARRGDEQFF. The variable domain in full, completed from reference TRBV30 and TRBJ2-1, reads SQTIHQWPATLVQPVGSPLSLECTVEGTSNPNLYWYRQAAGRGLQLLFYSVGIGQISSEVPQNLSASRPQDRQFILSSKKLLLSDSGFYLCAWSARRGDEQFFGPGTRLTVL.

The chain links TRBV7-2 to TRBJ2-5; D is tentatively TRBD1 or TRBD2 (5 bases each). This CDR3 has 13 residues. Deletions cut 9 bases from V and 2 bases from J, with 13 bases between. The germline CDR1 and CDR2 sequences are SGHTA and FQGNSA. CDR3 in amino acids: CARDGAAQETQYF. The CDR3 DNA sequence: TGTGCCAGGGACGGGGCGGCACAAGAGACCCAGTACTTC.

This clonotype came up many times. V is TRBV7-2 and J is TRBJ2-1; D unresolved. The ends were cut back, 1 base at V and 1 base at J, with 2 bases in the middle. Germline values: CDR1 SGHTA, CDR2 FQGNSA. The CDR3 contains 13 residues. CDR3 loop: CASSLESYNEQFF. CDR3 DNA sequence: TGTGCCAGCAGCTTAGAATCCTACAATGAGCAGTTCTTC.

The chain links TRBV9 to TRBJ2-7; 8 bases fit TRBD2. V lost 3 bases, J lost 4 bases, and 6 bases stayed unmatched. The CDR3 is 14 amino acids. Germline V gene data show CDR1 as SGDLS and CDR2 as YYNGEE. This CDR3 is CASSAGTRFYEQYF. CDR3 nucleotides: TGTGCCAGCAGCGCCGGGACTAGATTTTACGAGCAGTACTTC.

The count of this clonotype is one. The rearrangement joins TRBV20-1 to TRBJ2-7; 7 nucleotides agree with TRBD1. J was trimmed by 0 bases and V by 0 bases; bases with no gene match: 5. From germline, CDR1 is DFQATT and CDR2 SNEGSKA (reference sequence). The CDR3 runs 15 residues. The CDR3 region is CSARDRSGGSYEQYF. Written as DNA, the CDR3 is TGCAGTGCTAGAGATCGGTCAGGGGGCTCCTACGAGCAGTACTTC.

Comments on this clonotype: A much larger clone is a single base away; this may be a read error. The J gene is TRBJ2-1, the V gene TRBV7-2, with a possible D match to TRBD2 (5 bases). This CDR3 is 13 amino acids long. Trimming left V 3 bases short and J 10 bases short, with 13 bases between. Germline V gene lookup returns CDR1 SGHTA and CDR2 FQGNSA. The CDR3 bases are TGTGCCAGCAGCTTTCGGGGTTACGGCGAGCAGTTCTTC. This translates into CASSFRGYGEQFF.

V gene TRBV20-1 combines with J gene TRBJ2-6, with D perhaps being TRBD1 or TRBD2 (5 bases each). The germline gives CDR1 DFQATT, CDR2 SNEGSKA (reference sequence). Trimming cost V 4 bases and J 0 bases, with 16 bases left between them. This CDR3 contains 17 residues. The CDR3 reads CSATEGRRSSGANVLTF. DNA of the CDR3: TGCAGTGCTACCGAGGGGCGGCGAAGCTCTGGGGCCAACGTCCTGACTTTC.

The CDR3 loop reads CATKTGVVNTEAFF. CDR3 in DNA: TGCGCCACCAAGACAGGGGTGGTGAACACTGAAGCTTTCTTT. The chain recombines TRBV5-1 with TRBJ1-1; 8 bases line up with TRBD1. Germline CDR1 reads SGHRS; CDR2 reads YFSETQ. The CDR3 spans 14 residues. The ends lost 9 bases at V and 0 bases at J; junction bases unmatched: 7.

Regarding this clonotype: A much larger clone is a single base away; this may be a read error. The rearrangement uses TRBV4-2 and TRBJ2-1; 7 bases align to TRBD1. The CDR3 is made up of 16 amino acids. CDR1 LGHNA and CDR2 YNFKEQ come from the germline V gene. CDR3 sequence (DNA): TGTGCCGGCAGCCAAGATGATCAGACAGGGAACAATGAGCAGTTCTTC. Translated: CAGSQDDQTGNNEQFF.

This clonotype was picked up many times. The chain combines TRBV7-2 with TRBJ1-2, with no clear D. This CDR3 is built from 15 residues. V lost 1 base and J 8 bases, leaving 17 bases between the germline ends. Germline V gene lookup returns CDR1 SGHTA and CDR2 FQGNSA. The CDR3 region has the DNA TGTGCCAGCAGCTTAGTAGGCAGCCGTATTGGGGGCTACACCTTC. It translates to CASSLVGSRIGGYTF.

This clonotype was observed at least ten times. The chain combines TRBV5-1 with TRBJ2-1; 12 nucleotides line up with TRBD2. The CDR3 is 16 amino acids. The V segment lost 0 bases and the J segment 8 bases; nucleotides outside the gene matches: 6. Germline V gene lookup returns CDR1 SGHRS and CDR2 YFSETQ. As DNA, the CDR3 is TGCGCCAGCAGCTTGGCCAGGGCTAGCGGGGGGGATGAGCAGTTCTTC. It translates to CASSLARASGGDEQFF.